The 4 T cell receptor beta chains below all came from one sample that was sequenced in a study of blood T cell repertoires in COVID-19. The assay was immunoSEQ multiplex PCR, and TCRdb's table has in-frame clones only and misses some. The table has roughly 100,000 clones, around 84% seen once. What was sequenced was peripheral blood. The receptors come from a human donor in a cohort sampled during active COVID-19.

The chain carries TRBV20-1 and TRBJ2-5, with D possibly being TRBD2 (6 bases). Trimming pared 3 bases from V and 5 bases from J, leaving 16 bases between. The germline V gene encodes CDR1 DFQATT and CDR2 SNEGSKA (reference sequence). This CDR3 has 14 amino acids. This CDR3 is CSASPSGLGETQYF. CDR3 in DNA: TGCAGTGCTAGTCCCAGCGGGCTCGGGGAGACCCAGTACTTC.

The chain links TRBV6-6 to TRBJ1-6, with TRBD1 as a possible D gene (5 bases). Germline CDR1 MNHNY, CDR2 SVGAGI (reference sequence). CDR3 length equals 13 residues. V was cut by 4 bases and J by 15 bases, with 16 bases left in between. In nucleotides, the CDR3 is TGTGCCAGCAGTTTCACCCAGGGCCCACTCCTCCACTTT. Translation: CASSFTQGPLLHF.

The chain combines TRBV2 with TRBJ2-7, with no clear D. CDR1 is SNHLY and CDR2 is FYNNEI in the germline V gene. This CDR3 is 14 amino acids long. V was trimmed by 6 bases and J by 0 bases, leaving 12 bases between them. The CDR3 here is CASSARHFSYEQYF. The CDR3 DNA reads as TGTGCCAGCAGCGCGCGACACTTCTCCTACGAGCAGTACTTC.

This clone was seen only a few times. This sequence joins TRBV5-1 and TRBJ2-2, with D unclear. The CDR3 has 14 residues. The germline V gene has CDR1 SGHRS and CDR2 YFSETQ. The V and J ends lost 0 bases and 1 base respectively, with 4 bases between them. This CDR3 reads CASSLGQNTGELFF. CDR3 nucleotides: TGCGCCAGCAGCTTGGGACAGAACACCGGGGAGCTGTTTTTT.